These 19 T cell receptor beta chains share one sample of origin, sequenced in a study of blood T cell repertoires in COVID-19. Data came from immunoSEQ multiplex PCR; TCRdb stores just in-frame clones and leaves some out. This table holds around 50,000 clones, 90% found once. The sample was peripheral blood. These receptors were taken from a man aged 65-85 years with acute or convalescent COVID-19.

The J gene is TRBJ1-4, the V gene TRBV28; D perhaps matches TRBD1 (6 bases). V lost 7 bases and J lost 4, with 13 bases in between. The V gene's germline CDR1 is MDHEN and CDR2 SYDVKM. The CDR3 extends over 14 amino acids. In nucleotides, the CDR3 is TGTGCCAGCACCCTGGACAGAGTTAATGAAAAACTGTTTTTT. Its protein product is CASTLDRVNEKLFF.

This clone has a handful of counts. The chain carries TRBV5-4 and TRBJ1-2; 9 nucleotides align to TRBD1. The V and J ends lost 4 bases and 2 bases, in that order; junction bases with no gene match: 6. This CDR3 spans 15 amino acids. CDR1 is SGHNT, CDR2 YYREEE, per germline (reference sequence). CDR3 loop: CASSLRDRVNYGYTF. The CDR3 DNA sequence: TGTGCCAGCAGCCTCCGGGACAGGGTCAACTATGGCTACACCTTC. Looking up the rest from reference TRBV5-4 and TRBJ1-2 gives the full variable domain: ETGVTQSPTHLIKTRGQQVTLRCSSQSGHNTVSWYQQALGQGPQFIFQYYREEENGRGNFPPRFSGLQFPNYSSELNVNALELDDSALYLCASSLRDRVNYGYTFGSGTRLTVV.

CDR3 sequence reads: CASLIRYEQYF. The CDR3 DNA sequence: TGTGCCAGCCTTATCAGATACGAGCAGTACTTC. The V call is TRBV6-5, the J call TRBJ2-7; no clear D. The V end was cut by 8 bases, the J end by 4 bases, with 9 bases between. Germline V gene data show CDR1 as MNHEY and CDR2 as SVGAGI. This CDR3 spans 11 amino acids.

The chain is built from TRBV9 and TRBJ2-2; 9 nucleotides agree with TRBD1. Germline CDR1 and CDR2: SGDLS and YYNGEE. The trim removed 4 bases at V and 6 bases at J, leaving 19 bases unmatched. This CDR3 region has 19 residues. The CDR3 loop is CASSPSPDRGPLLAGELFF. CDR3 sequence (DNA): TGTGCCAGCAGCCCGAGCCCGGACAGGGGCCCGTTACTGGCCGGGGAGCTGTTTTTT.

V usage is TRBV6-6 and J usage is TRBJ1-1; a possible D gene is TRBD1 (6 bases). The CDR3 extends over 13 amino acids. Trimming left V 8 bases short and J 0 bases short, with 10 bases between. Germline V lookup: CDR1 MNHNY, CDR2 SVGAGI (reference sequence). The CDR3 here is CASGGGMNTEAFF. The CDR3 bases are TGTGCCAGCGGGGGGGGCATGAACACTGAAGCTTTCTTT.

The chain couples TRBV4-3 to TRBJ2-5; 9 nucleotides line up with TRBD2. Germline V CDR1 and CDR2: LGHNA, YSLEER. The CDR3 extends over 16 amino acids. J gave up 3 bases and V 1 base, and 6 bases lay outside the gene matches. In nucleotides, the CDR3 is TGCGCCAGCAGCCAAGGTGGCGGGGGGGTCAAAGAGACCCAGTACTTC. Protein sequence: CASSQGGGGVKETQYF.

The J gene is TRBJ1-2, the V gene TRBV28, with 7 bases fitting TRBD1. In germline, CDR1 is MDHEN, CDR2 SYDVKM. After removal of 7 bases from V and 8 bases from J, the junction contained 13 bases not matched to a gene. The length of the CDR3 is 14 residues. DNA for the CDR3: TGTGCCAGCACCAGGGACAGAGGGGGCTTAGGCTACACCTTC. Its translation: CASTRDRGGLGYTF.

The chain couples TRBV4-3 to TRBJ1-4; TRBD1 aligns across 9 bases. The CDR3 spans 17 residues. Trimming took 4 bases from V and 3 from J; bases not matched to a gene: 9. Germline V gives CDR1 LGHNA, CDR2 YSLEER. The CDR3 coding sequence is TGCGCCAGCAGCCCCCGTGGTGGGACAGGGTCTAATGAAAAACTGTTTTTT. Translating it yields CASSPRGGTGSNEKLFF.

The gene calls are TRBV2 and TRBJ1-6, with TRBD1 identical over 11 bases. The CDR3 is made up of 14 amino acids. V gave up 10 bases and J gave up 10 bases; unmatched junction bases: 9. CDR1 is SNHLY, CDR2 FYNNEI, per germline. The CDR3 sequence: CATRRTGGRSPLHF. The CDR3 coding sequence is TGTGCCACCCGTCGGACAGGGGGCAGGTCACCCCTCCACTTT.

The rearrangement links TRBV5-1 to TRBJ2-6; D perhaps matches TRBD2 (5 bases). The CDR3 has 12 residues. Trimming pared 2 bases from V and 19 bases from J, leaving 16 bases between. Germline values: CDR1 SGHRS, CDR2 YFSETQ. CDR3 sequence reads: CASSFGRAQTTF. DNA for the CDR3: TGCGCCAGCAGCTTTGGGCGGGCGCAGACAACTTTC.

The rearrangement uses TRBV7-9 and TRBJ2-6, with 7 bases identical to TRBD2. The CDR3 covers 15 residues. Germline assignment: CDR1 SEHNR and CDR2 FQNEAQ (reference sequence). The trim removed 5 bases at V and 5 bases at J, leaving 6 bases unmatched. CDR3 nucleotides: TGTGCCAGCAGCCTCCCGGGGGGACGGGCCAACGTCCTGACTTTC. It translates to CASSLPGGRANVLTF.

The rearrangement uses TRBV2 and TRBJ1-6; tentatively, D is TRBD1 (6 bases). Germline lookup yields CDR1 SNHLY and CDR2 FYNNEI. The CDR3 spans 12 residues. V lost 11 bases, J lost 7 bases, and 12 bases lay in between. CDR3 bases: TGTGCCGCTGGACAGTTAAATTCACCCCTCCACTTT. Translated: CAAGQLNSPLHF.

By share, this clone ranks as medium-sized. The gene calls are TRBV4-3 and TRBJ2-1; TRBD2 is a possible D gene (5 bases). V dropped 0 bases and J dropped 9 bases, with 15 bases sitting between them. Looked up from germline, CDR1 is LGHNA and CDR2 is YSLEER. This CDR3 region has 15 residues. CDR3 residues: CASSQDRGTTFEQFF. CDR3 bases: TGCGCCAGCAGCCAAGATCGGGGTACGACGTTTGAGCAGTTCTTC.

The chain has TRBV7-2 and TRBJ2-2; D not certain. Trimming removed 1 base at V and 1 base at J, with 10 bases between. Germline CDR1 and CDR2: SGHTA and FQGNSA. The CDR3 runs to 16 residues. CDR3 sequence (DNA): TGTGCCAGCAGCTTAGAACAGACCGGGAACACCGGGGAGCTGTTTTTT. Translated, it gives CASSLEQTGNTGELFF. Based on the CDR3 plus reference TRBV7-2 and TRBJ2-2, the full variable domain is GAGVSQSPSNKVTEKGKDVELRCDPISGHTALYWYRQSLGQGLEFLIYFQGNSAPDKSGLPSDRFSAERTGGSVSTLTIQRTQQEDSAVYLCASSLEQTGNTGELFFGEGSRLTVL.

The chain joins TRBV5-6 to TRBJ1-6; unclear D gene. The CDR3 covers 17 residues. Germline CDR1 is SGHDT and CDR2 is YYEEEE. The V end lost 4 bases, the J end lost 5 bases, and 19 bases lay between the germline ends. The CDR3 loop is CASSPVEGTIDNSPLHF. CDR3 DNA sequence: TGTGCCAGCAGCCCCGTGGAGGGCACGATAGATAATTCACCCCTCCACTTT.

The chain employs TRBV30 and TRBJ1-2, with TRBD1 matching over 9 bases. Per germline, CDR1 GTSNPN and CDR2 SVGIG (reference sequence). The CDR3 is made up of 13 amino acids. J was trimmed by 8 bases and V by 2 bases; bases with no gene match: 6. The CDR3 DNA follows: TGTGCCTGGAGTCCCGACAGGGGGACCGGCTACACCTTC. Encoded protein: CAWSPDRGTGYTF.

The gene calls are TRBV4-3 and TRBJ2-2; D is unclear. The CDR3 sequence is 15 residues long. Germline CDR1 is LGHNA and CDR2 is YSLEER. V shed 0 bases and J shed 6 bases, with 11 bases lying between them. The CDR3 is CASSQESTIPGELFF. CDR3 in DNA: TGCGCCAGCAGCCAAGAGTCAACTATACCCGGGGAGCTGTTTTTT.

The chain links TRBV28 to TRBJ2-7; D gene ambiguous. This CDR3 region has 13 residues. CDR1 and CDR2 (germline): MDHEN, SYDVKM. V was clipped by 6 bases and J by 2 bases, with 11 bases between them. Written as DNA, the CDR3 is TGTGCCAGCAGCCTACGGGTCCCCTACGAGCAGTACTTC. Residues: CASSLRVPYEQYF.

This clone came up once. This sequence joins TRBV6-6 and TRBJ2-5; perhaps TRBD1 as D (6 bases). CDR3 length: 14 residues. The V and J ends lost 0 bases and 4 bases respectively, with 9 bases between them. The V gene's germline CDR1 is MNHNY and CDR2 SVGAGI (reference sequence). The CDR3 DNA reads as TGTGCCAGCAGTTACTCCCTCAGGGGAGAGACCCAGTACTTC. Its protein product is CASSYSLRGETQYF.